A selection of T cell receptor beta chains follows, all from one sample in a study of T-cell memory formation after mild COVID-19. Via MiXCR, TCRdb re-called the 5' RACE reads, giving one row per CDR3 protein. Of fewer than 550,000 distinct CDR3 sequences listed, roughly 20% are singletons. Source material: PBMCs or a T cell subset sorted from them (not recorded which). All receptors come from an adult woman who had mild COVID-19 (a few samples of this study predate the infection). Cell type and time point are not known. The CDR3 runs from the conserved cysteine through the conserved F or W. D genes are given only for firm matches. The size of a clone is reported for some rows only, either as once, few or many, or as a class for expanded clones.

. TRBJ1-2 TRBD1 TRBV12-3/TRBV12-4 TGTGCCAGCAGTTTAGCCGGAGCCCGACAGGGGATATATGGCTACACCTTC CASSLAGARQGIYGYTF
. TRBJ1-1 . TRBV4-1 TGCGCCAGCAGCCAAGGCCCCGGGTCGGGACGAAGCACTGAAGCTTTCTTT CASSQGPGSGRSTEAFF
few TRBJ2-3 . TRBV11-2 TGTGCCAGCAGCCGATCTATTGGGGGTAGGACAGATACGCAGTATTTT CASSRSIGGRTDTQYF
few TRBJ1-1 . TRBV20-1 TGCAGTGCGCGGGACGTGGCGAACACTGAAGCTTTCTTT CSARDVANTEAFF
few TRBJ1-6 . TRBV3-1 TGTGCCAGCAGCCAAGATGGGATTTCACCCCTCCACTTT CASSQDGISPLHF
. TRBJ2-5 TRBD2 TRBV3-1 TGTGCCAGCAGCCAAGGAGGACTAGCCCGGGGGCGGACCCAGTACTTC CASSQGGLARGRTQYF
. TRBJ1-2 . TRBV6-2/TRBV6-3 TGTGCCAGCAGAGAGGAGGGACGGCTGAACTATGGCTACACCTTC CASREEGRLNYGYTF
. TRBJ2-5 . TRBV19 TGTGCCAGTAGTATCTTCGGACAGCAAGAGACCCAGTACTTC CASSIFGQQETQYF
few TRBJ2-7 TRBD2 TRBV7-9 TGTGCCAGCAGCCCAAGACTAGCGGCGTTATACGAGCAGTACTTC CASSPRLAALYEQYF
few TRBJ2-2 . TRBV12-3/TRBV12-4 TGTGCCAGCGGGGGGCTAGCCGGAACCGGGGAGCTGTTTTTT CASGGLAGTGELFF
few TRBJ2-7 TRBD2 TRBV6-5 TGTGCCAGCAGTAGAACTGGAGGCGGGAGACGGGAGCAGTACTTC CASSRTGGGRREQYF
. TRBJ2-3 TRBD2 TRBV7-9 TGTGCCAGCAGCTCACTAGGGCGGGAGAGGGCAGATACGCAGTATTTT CASSSLGRERADTQYF
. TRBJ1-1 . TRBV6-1 TGTGCCACGCGCGGGGATATGAACACTGAAGCTTTCTTT CATRGDMNTEAFF
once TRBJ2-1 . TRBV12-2 TGTGCAAGTCGCTTGACAGCTTCTGCCTACAATGAGCAGTTCTTC CASRLTASAYNEQFF
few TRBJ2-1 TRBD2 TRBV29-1 TGCAGCGTTTCAGGATCCCCACGCATGGGACTAGCGGGAGGGAATGAGCAGTTCTTC CSVSGSPRMGLAGGNEQFF
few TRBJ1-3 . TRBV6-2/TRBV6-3 TGTGCCAGCAGTGACCCGAATCCGGGAAACACCATATATTTT CASSDPNPGNTIYF
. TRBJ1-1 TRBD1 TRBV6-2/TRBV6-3 TGTGCCAGCAGTTACTGGGGGACAGGGGGTACTGAAGCTTTCTTT CASSYWGTGGTEAFF
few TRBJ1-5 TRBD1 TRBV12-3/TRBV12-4 TGTGCCAGCAGTTTCTCGCAGGGGGCTTATAGCAATCAGCCCCAGCATTTT CASSFSQGAYSNQPQHF
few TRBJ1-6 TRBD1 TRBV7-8 TGTGCCAGCAGCTTCGGAGGACAGGGATTTGTAGTGAATTCACCCCTCCACTTT CASSFGGQGFVVNSPLHF
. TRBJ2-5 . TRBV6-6 TGTGCCAGCAGTCCTACTACAGGGACGGAGACCCAGTACTTC CASSPTTGTETQYF
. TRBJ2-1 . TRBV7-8 TGTGCCAGCATCAAGACAGTTCCAACCTTGGGTGAGCAGTTCTTC CASIKTVPTLGEQFF
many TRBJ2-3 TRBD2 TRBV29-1 TGCAGCGCCTTAGCGGGAGACGGGGTGACGCAGTATTTT CSALAGDGVTQYF
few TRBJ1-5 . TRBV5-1 TGCGCCAGCCTTAAACATACAGGGCTTTTACTGACCCAGCATTTT CASLKHTGLLLTQHF
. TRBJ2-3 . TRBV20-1 TGCAGTGCTAACCGGGACGCTGTATTGGCAGATACGCAGTATTTT CSANRDAVLADTQYF
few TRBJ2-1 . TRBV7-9 TGTGCCAGCAGCCCTGCCGACTCGGATGAGCAGTTCTTC CASSPADSDEQFF
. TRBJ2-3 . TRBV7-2 TGTGCCAGCAGCTTTTCGACTAGTCCAGATACGCAGTATTTT CASSFSTSPDTQYF
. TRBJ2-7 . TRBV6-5 TGTGCCAGCAGTTACAGGGGCGTATTCGAGCAGTACTTC CASSYRGVFEQYF
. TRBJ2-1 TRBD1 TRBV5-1 TGCGCCAGCAGCCTACAGGGGGAAGATTACAATGAGCAGTTCTTC CASSLQGEDYNEQFF
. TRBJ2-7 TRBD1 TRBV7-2 TGTGCCAGCAGCTCCCGACAGGGATTCACCTACGAGCAGTACTTC CASSSRQGFTYEQYF
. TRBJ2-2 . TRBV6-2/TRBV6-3 TGTGCCAGCAGTTTCGTCAGGGAATCCGGGGAGCTGTTTTTT CASSFVRESGELFF
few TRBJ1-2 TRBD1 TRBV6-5 TGTGCCACCCTAAAGACCGGGACAGGGGGTGGCTACACCTTC CATLKTGTGGGYTF
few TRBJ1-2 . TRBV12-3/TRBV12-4 TGTGCCTCCGCAGAGGATGGCTACACCTTC CASAEDGYTF
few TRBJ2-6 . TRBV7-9 TGTGCCAGCAGCTACCCTGACGGTTCCTCTGGGGCCAACGTCCTGACTTTC CASSYPDGSSGANVLTF
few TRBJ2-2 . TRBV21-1 TGTGCCAGCAGCATCTCACCTACGACTAGCGGGATGATCAGCGGGGAGCTGTTTTTT CASSISPTTSGMISGELFF
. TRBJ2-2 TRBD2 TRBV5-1 TGCGCCAGCAGCTCCTCTAGCGGCGGGAACACCGGGGAGCTGTTTTTT CASSSSSGGNTGELFF
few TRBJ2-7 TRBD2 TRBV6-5 TGTGCCAGCAGTTACAAAGCGGGAACCTACGAGCAGTACTTC CASSYKAGTYEQYF
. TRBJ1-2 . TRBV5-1 TGCGCCAGCAGCATAGCCCTTAACTATGGCTACACCTTC CASSIALNYGYTF
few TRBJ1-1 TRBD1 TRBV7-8 TGTGCCAGCAGCTTAGGGGACAGGTTAAACACTGAAGCTTTCTTT CASSLGDRLNTEAFF
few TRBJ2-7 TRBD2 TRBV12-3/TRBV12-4 TGTGCCAGCAGTATCGGACTAGCGGGGAAGAACGAGCAGTACTTC CASSIGLAGKNEQYF
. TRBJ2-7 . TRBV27 TGTGCCAGCAGTTCCCTGGAGGGCCGATACGAGCAGTACTTC CASSSLEGRYEQYF
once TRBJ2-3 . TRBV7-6 TGTGCCAGCAGCTTCCGGCCCCATAGCACAGATACGCAGTATTTT CASSFRPHSTDTQYF
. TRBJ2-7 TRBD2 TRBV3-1 TGTGCCAGTATGACTAGCGGGAAACACGAGCAGTACTTC CASMTSGKHEQYF
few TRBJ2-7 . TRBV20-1 TGCAGTGCTCTAGGACCTTCTTTGGGCTCCTACGAGCAGTACTTC CSALGPSLGSYEQYF
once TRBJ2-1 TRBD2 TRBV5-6 TGTGCCAGCAGCTTGCGCCTAGCGGACTACAATGAGCAGTTCTTC CASSLRLADYNEQFF
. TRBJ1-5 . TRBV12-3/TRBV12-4 TGTGCCAGCATCCCAGACGGGGCAAATAGCAATCAGCCCCAGCATTTT CASIPDGANSNQPQHF
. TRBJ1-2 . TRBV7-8 TGTGCCAGCAGCTTAGCTACCTCGGGGGGGACCTATGGCTACACCTTC CASSLATSGGTYGYTF
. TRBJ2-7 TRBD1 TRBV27 TGTGCCAGCAGTTTACTCCCCCGACAGGGGTTTTCCTACGAGCAGTACTTC CASSLLPRQGFSYEQYF
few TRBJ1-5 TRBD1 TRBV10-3 TGTGCCATCCGACAGGGGAGCAATCAGCCCCAGCATTTT CAIRQGSNQPQHF
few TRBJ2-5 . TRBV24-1 TGTGCCACCAGTGATTTGTTGGGAGAGACCCAGTACTTC CATSDLLGETQYF
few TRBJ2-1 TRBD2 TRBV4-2 TGTGCCAGCAGCCAAACTAGCGGAAACTCCTACAATGAGCAGTTCTTC CASSQTSGNSYNEQFF
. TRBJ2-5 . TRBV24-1 TGTGCCACCAGTGATTTTGGGGGTTCCTCGGAGACCCAGTACTTC CATSDFGGSSETQYF
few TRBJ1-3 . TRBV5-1 TGCGCCAGCAGCTTGGTCGGCTCGCGGTACGGAAACACCATATATTTT CASSLVGSRYGNTIYF
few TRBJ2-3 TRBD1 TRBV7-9 TGTGCCAGCAGCTTAGAGTGGATTGTTGGACAGGGGGAAATGGGGCACACAGATACGCAGTATTTT CASSLEWIVGQGEMGHTDTQYF
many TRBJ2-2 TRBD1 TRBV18 TGTGCCAGCTCACCACGACAGGGCACCGGGGAGCTGTTTTTT CASSPRQGTGELFF
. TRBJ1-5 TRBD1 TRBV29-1 TGCAGCGTTGAACAGGGGGACCAGCCCCAGCATTTT CSVEQGDQPQHF
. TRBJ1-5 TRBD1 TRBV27 TGTGCCAGCAGTTTAAGACAGGGAAGCAATCAGCCCCAGCATTTT CASSLRQGSNQPQHF